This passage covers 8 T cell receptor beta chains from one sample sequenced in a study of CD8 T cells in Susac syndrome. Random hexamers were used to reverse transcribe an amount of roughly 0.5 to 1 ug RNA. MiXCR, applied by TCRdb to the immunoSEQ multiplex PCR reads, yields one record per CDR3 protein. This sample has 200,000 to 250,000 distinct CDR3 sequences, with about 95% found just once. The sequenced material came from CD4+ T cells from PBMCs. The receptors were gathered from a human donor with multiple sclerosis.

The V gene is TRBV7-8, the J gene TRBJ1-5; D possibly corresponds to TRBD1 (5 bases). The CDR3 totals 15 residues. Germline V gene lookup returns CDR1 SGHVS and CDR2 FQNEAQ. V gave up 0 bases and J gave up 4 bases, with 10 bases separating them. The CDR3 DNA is TGTGCCAGCAGCTTAGCCCCAGGGCGAAATCAGCCCCAGCATTTT. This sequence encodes CASSLAPGRNQPQHF. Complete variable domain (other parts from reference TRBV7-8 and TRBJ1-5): GAGVSQSPRYKVAKRGQDVALRCDPISGHVSLFWYQQALGQGPEFLTYFQNEAQLDKSGLPSDRFFAERPEGSVSTLKIQRTQQEDSAVYLCASSLAPGRNQPQHFGDGTRLSIL.

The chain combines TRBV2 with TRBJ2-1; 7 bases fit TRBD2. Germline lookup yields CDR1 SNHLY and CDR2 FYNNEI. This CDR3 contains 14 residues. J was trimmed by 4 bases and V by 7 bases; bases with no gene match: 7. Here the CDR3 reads CASTRASGYNEQFF. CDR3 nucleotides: TGTGCCAGCACTAGGGCTAGCGGATACAATGAGCAGTTCTTC. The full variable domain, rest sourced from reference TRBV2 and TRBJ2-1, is EPEVTQTPSHQVTQMGQEVILRCVPISNHLYFYWYRQILGQKVEFLVSFYNNEISEKSEIFDDQFSVERPDGSNFTLKIRSTKLEDSAMYFCASTRASGYNEQFFGPGTRLTVL.

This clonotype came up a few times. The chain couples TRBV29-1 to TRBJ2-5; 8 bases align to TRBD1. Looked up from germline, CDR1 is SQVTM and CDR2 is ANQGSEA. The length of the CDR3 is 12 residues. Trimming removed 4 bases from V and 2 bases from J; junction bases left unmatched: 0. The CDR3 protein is CSVGQGQETQYF. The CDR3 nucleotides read TGCAGCGTTGGACAGGGGCAAGAGACCCAGTACTTC.

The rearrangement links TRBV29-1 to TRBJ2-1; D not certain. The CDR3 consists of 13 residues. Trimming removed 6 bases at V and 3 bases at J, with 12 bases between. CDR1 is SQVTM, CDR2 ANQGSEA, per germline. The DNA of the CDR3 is TGCAGCGTGGACCTTACCAACTACAATGAGCAGTTCTTC. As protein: CSVDLTNYNEQFF.

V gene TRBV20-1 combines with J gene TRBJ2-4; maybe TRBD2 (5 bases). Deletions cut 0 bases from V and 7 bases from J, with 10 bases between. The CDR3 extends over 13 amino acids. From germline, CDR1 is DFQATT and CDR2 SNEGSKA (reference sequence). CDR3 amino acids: CSAREASRNIQYF. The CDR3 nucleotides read TGCAGTGCTAGAGAGGCTAGCAGGAACATTCAGTACTTC.

The CDR3 sequence: CASSVDRGEAYTF. The CDR3 DNA reads TGTGCCAGCAGCGTAGATCGAGGGGAGGCCTACACCTTC. The V gene is TRBV9, the J gene TRBJ1-2, with D perhaps TRBD1 (5 bases). Trimming shortened V by 0 bases and J by 10 bases, and 13 bases separated the two germline ends. Germline CDR1 reads SGDLS; CDR2 reads YYNGEE. The CDR3 loop spans 13 amino acids.

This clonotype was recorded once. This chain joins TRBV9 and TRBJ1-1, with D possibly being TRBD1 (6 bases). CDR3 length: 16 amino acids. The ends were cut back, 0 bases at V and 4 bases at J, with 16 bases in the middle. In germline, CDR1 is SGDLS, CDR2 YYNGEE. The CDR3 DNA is TGTGCCAGCAGCGTAGAGGGGGAGGGCGCCTTCACTGAAGCTTTCTTT. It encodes CASSVEGEGAFTEAFF.

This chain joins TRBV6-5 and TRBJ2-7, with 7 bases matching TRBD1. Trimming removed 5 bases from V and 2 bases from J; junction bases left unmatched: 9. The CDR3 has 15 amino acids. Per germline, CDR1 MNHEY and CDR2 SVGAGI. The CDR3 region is CASSPQWDRAYEQYF. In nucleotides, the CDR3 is TGTGCCAGCAGTCCCCAATGGGACAGAGCCTACGAGCAGTACTTC.